Listed below are T cell receptor beta chains from one sample, sequenced in a study of blood T cell repertoires in COVID-19. Sequenced by immunoSEQ multiplex PCR; TCRdb stores in-frame clones only, minus some. The sample contains roughly 160,000 clones, more than 65% of which appear only once. Material: peripheral blood. Receptors were obtained from a man aged 70-80 years with active or convalescent COVID-19. CDR3s include the opening cysteine and the closing phenylalanine or tryptophan. A D gene is named only where the DNA matches it firmly. Where a row states a size, it is once, few, many or the class of an expanded clone; other rows omit it.

TRBJ1-4	TRBV28	.	.	TGTGCCAGCGGGGGGAATGAAAAACTGTTTTTT	CASGGNEKLFF
TRBJ2-7	TRBV2	.	TRBD1	TGTGCCAGCAGTGGACGGACAGGGGAAGACGAGCAGTACTTC	CASSGRTGEDEQYF
TRBJ2-1	TRBV5-5	.	.	TGTGCCAGCCGGGAATTTCCGGGCCTTAATGAGCAGTTCTTC	CASREFPGLNEQFF
TRBJ1-1	TRBV7-2	.	.	TGTGCCAGCAGCTTACGGTCGGTGAACACTGAAGCTTTCTTT	CASSLRSVNTEAFF
TRBJ1-5	TRBV7-8	.	.	TGTGCCAGCAGCCCAGAAGGGGGAAGCAATCAGCCCCAGCATTTT	CASSPEGGSNQPQHF
TRBJ2-7	TRBV4-1	few	.	TGCGCCAGCAGCCAAGAGGGGCAGCTCTCCTACGAGCAGTACTTC	CASSQEGQLSYEQYF
TRBJ2-7	TRBV28	many	.	TGTGCCAGCAGTATCACCGATCCTTTACGGTACGAGCAGTACTTC	CASSITDPLRYEQYF
TRBJ2-1	TRBV7-2	.	.	TGTGCCAGCAGCTCCCCGAGGGATACAAGTGAGCAGTTCTTC	CASSSPRDTSEQFF
TRBJ1-5	TRBV5-4	few	.	TGTGCCAGCAGCCTTGGGGGGGGCAATCAGCCCCAGCATTTT	CASSLGGGNQPQHF
TRBJ2-5	TRBV10-1	.	TRBD2	TGCGCCAGCAGTGAGTTGGTAGCGGGGGAAGAGACCCAGTACTTC	CASSELVAGEETQYF
TRBJ1-5	TRBV7-9	.	TRBD1	TGTGCCAGCAGCTTAGGATCCGGACAGGGTCAGCCCCAGCATTTT	CASSLGSGQGQPQHF
TRBJ2-2	TRBV13	.	.	TGTGCCAGCAGCCTAAGACCGGGTAGCGACACCGGGGAGCTGTTTTTT	CASSLRPGSDTGELFF
TRBJ1-5	TRBV2	once	.	TGTGCCAGCAGCGCAGACCCGGCGGGGCCCCAGCATTTT	CASSADPAGPQHF
TRBJ2-1	TRBV7-2	.	TRBD2	TGTGCCAGCAGCTTAACCAGCGGGGCCTACAATGAGCAGTTCTTC	CASSLTSGAYNEQFF
TRBJ2-3	TRBV29-1	.	.	TGCAGCGTGAGAAAGTCCCCGAACACAGATACGCAGTATTTT	CSVRKSPNTDTQYF
TRBJ2-7	TRBV19	few	TRBD2	TGTGCCAGTAGTATTCGGCGGGAGAAGGAGCAGTACTTC	CASSIRREKEQYF
TRBJ2-7	TRBV6-5	.	TRBD2	TGTGCCAGCAGACGTAGCGGGGCAGCCTACGAGCAGTACTTC	CASRRSGAAYEQYF
TRBJ1-4	TRBV19	.	.	TGTGCCAGTAGTTTCGACCGGGACTTCGAACTGTTTTTT	CASSFDRDFELFF
TRBJ2-1	TRBV9	.	TRBD2	TGTGCCAGCAGCGTAGAGGGTAGCGGGGACTACAATGAGCAGTTCTTC	CASSVEGSGDYNEQFF
TRBJ1-4	TRBV30	.	.	TGTGCCTGGAGTCCAGGGGTTGGTGAAAAACTGTTTTTT	CAWSPGVGEKLFF